The 8 T cell receptor beta chains reported below all come from one sample, sequenced in a study of T cell responses to AZD1222 COVID-19 vaccine. Profiling relied on immunoSEQ multiplex PCR, and the TCRdb table lists in-frame clones only, not all of them. The data contain about 120,000 clones, around nine tenths of them singletons. Specimen: peripheral blood, collected on day 0 of AZD1222 vaccination. The origin of the receptors is an adult in good health.

This chain connects TRBV6-1 to TRBJ1-6; no clear D gene. The CDR3 spans 13 residues. V was clipped by 4 bases and J by 10 bases, with 11 bases between them. Germline-derived CDR1 and CDR2 are MNHNS and SASEGT. This CDR3 is CASSGEGGSPLHF. The CDR3 region has the DNA TGTGCCAGCAGTGGGGAGGGTGGCTCACCCCTCCACTTT.

This chain connects TRBV6-1 to TRBJ2-7; D unclear. The CDR3 is 16 residues long. The germline CDR1 and CDR2 sequences are MNHNS and SASEGT. The V end was cut by 0 bases, the J end by 2 bases, with 14 bases between. CDR3 coding DNA: TGTGCCAGCAGTGAAGCGGCAATCCCAGGACCCTACGAGCAGTACTTC. Its protein product is CASSEAAIPGPYEQYF.

The V and J genes are TRBV28 and TRBJ2-7, with 10 bases identical to TRBD1. CDR1 is MDHEN, CDR2 SYDVKM, per germline. Trimming took 5 bases from V and 6 from J; bases not matched to a gene: 10. The CDR3 spans 15 residues. CDR3 sequence reads: CASSTPGQGIGEQYF. CDR3 in DNA: TGTGCCAGCAGTACCCCGGGACAGGGGATAGGCGAGCAGTACTTC.

This chain joins TRBV2 and TRBJ1-2; 7 bases line up with TRBD1. The CDR3 has 14 amino acids. Germline CDR1 SNHLY, CDR2 FYNNEI. After removal of 3 bases from V and 2 bases from J, the junction contained 3 bases not matched to a gene. The CDR3 coding sequence is TGTGCCAGCAGTGATGGCAGGGGGAACTATGGCTACACCTTC. Translated: CASSDGRGNYGYTF.

The chain links TRBV9 to TRBJ1-2; 10 nucleotides line up with TRBD1. V lost 0 bases, J lost 0 bases, and 5 bases stayed unmatched. Per the germline V gene, CDR1 is SGDLS and CDR2 is YYNGEE. The CDR3 covers 17 residues. The CDR3 region has the DNA TGTGCCAGCAGCGTAGGGACAGGGGGACCAACTAACTATGGCTACACCTTC. It encodes CASSVGTGGPTNYGYTF.

The chain uses TRBV5-8 and TRBJ2-7, with D tentatively TRBD1 or TRBD2 (5 bases each). Between the trimmed V and J ends, which lost 6 bases and 6 bases, there was a span of 25 bases. The V gene's germline CDR1 is SGHTS and CDR2 YDEGEE. The CDR3 covers 16 residues. The CDR3 loop reads CASTPVDSPNGGEQYF. The CDR3 DNA reads TGTGCCAGCACCCCGGTGGACTCCCCGAATGGGGGCGAGCAGTACTTC.

This clone showed up just once. This sequence joins TRBV18 and TRBJ1-3, with D tentatively TRBD1 (5 bases). V lost 2 bases, J lost 2 bases, and 13 bases lay in between. The CDR3 runs 16 residues. Germline CDR1 and CDR2: KGHSH and LQKENI. CDR3 nucleotide sequence: TGTGCCAGCTCACCAGGACAAGGGAAGACTGGAAACACCATATATTTT. Translated: CASSPGQGKTGNTIYF.

The genes are TRBV7-6 and TRBJ2-5, with no clear D. Germline CDR1 SGHVS, CDR2 FNYEAQ. This CDR3 is 16 amino acids long. V was clipped by 3 bases and J by 1 base, with 15 bases between them. The CDR3 region is CASSFFTWTPQETQYF. The CDR3 region has the DNA TGTGCCAGCAGCTTTTTCACGTGGACCCCCCAAGAGACCCAGTACTTC.